A selection of T cell receptor beta chains follows, all from one sample in a study of cytomegalovirus exposure and HLA in healthy donors. Assay used: immunoSEQ multiplex PCR; TCRdb lists only in-frame clones, some missing. This repertoire shows 89,000 or so clones, just under 85% found once; its top ten account for around 6%. The sequenced sample consisted of PBMCs. Every receptor here comes from a woman aged 18 to 35 in good health and CMV-seropositive. Both conserved end residues are part of each CDR3. The D gene is left open where the match is weak. Clone size appears in some rows only: once, few, many, or a class for an expanded clone.

17	TRBJ2-7	-	TRBD1	TRBV13	TGTGCCAGCAGCTCCTCTTCTGACAGGGGGAAGCTCTACGAGCAGTACTTC	CASSSSSDRGKLYEQYF
16	TRBJ1-2	-	TRBD1	TRBV2	TGTGCCAGCAGTGTTAACCGGGACAGGATGAACTATGGCTACACCTTC	CASSVNRDRMNYGYTF
14	TRBJ1-6	-	-	TRBV6-4	TGTGCCAGCAGTGACAAGGGGGATAATTCACCCCTCCACTTT	CASSDKGDNSPLHF
15	TRBJ2-1	-	-	TRBV9	TGTGCCAGCAGCGTAGGGAGGGGGCGCGAGGGTGAGCAGTTCTTC	CASSVGRGREGEQFF
16	TRBJ2-2	-	TRBD1	TRBV7-9	TGTGCCAGCAGCGTACCCGGGACAGGGAGCACCGGGGAGCTGTTTTTT	CASSVPGTGSTGELFF
16	TRBJ1-5	once	TRBD1	TRBV18	TGTGCCAGCTCACAACAGGGGGCCGGGAGCAATCAGCCCCAGCATTTT	CASSQQGAGSNQPQHF
16	TRBJ2-3	-	-	TRBV7-2	TGTGCCAGCAGCCGATGGGCAGGGGCCTTCACAGATACGCAGTATTTT	CASSRWAGAFTDTQYF
14	TRBJ2-1	-	TRBD1	TRBV7-9	TGTGCCACCCGTAGACAGGGGATCGGGAGTGAGCAGTTCTTC	CATRRQGIGSEQFF
14	TRBJ1-1	-	-	TRBV27	TGTGCCAGCAGTTTTGATCCCGACAGCACTGAAGCTTTCTTT	CASSFDPDSTEAFF
14	TRBJ2-7	once	-	TRBV6-1	TGTGCCAGCAGTGAAGCCCCAGTCGTCCACGAGCAGTACTTC	CASSEAPVVHEQYF
14	TRBJ2-7	-	TRBD1	TRBV15	TGTGCCACCAGCAGAGGGACAGGGGTACACGAGCAGTACTTC	CATSRGTGVHEQYF
17	TRBJ2-7	-	-	TRBV27	TGTGCCAGCAGTTCGACCTCAACTAGCCCAGTACACTACGAGCAGTACTTC	CASSSTSTSPVHYEQYF
13	TRBJ1-1	once	TRBD1	TRBV6-6	TGTGCCAGCAGTCGGGACAGAGGCACTGAAGCTTTCTTT	CASSRDRGTEAFF
15	TRBJ1-5	-	-	TRBV7-8	TGTGCCAGCAGCACCGGTCGACAGCAAAATCAGCCCCAGCATTTT	CASSTGRQQNQPQHF
15	TRBJ2-3	-	-	TRBV28	TGTGCCAGCAGTTCCCAGGGAGGAGTCTGGGATACGCAGTATTTT	CASSSQGGVWDTQYF
16	TRBJ2-1	-	TRBD1	TRBV5-6	TGTGCCAGCAGCTTCTTACCCCTGACAGGGTCCAATGAGCAGTTCTTC	CASSFLPLTGSNEQFF
14	TRBJ1-2	-	TRBD1	TRBV5-6	TGTGCCAGCACAAGACAGGGGGCCGGGGGTGGCTACACCTTC	CASTRQGAGGGYTF
16	TRBJ2-5	-	-	TRBV29-1	TGCAGCGTTGTCCTACAGGGGGAGGGAGCTCAAGAGACCCAGTACTTC	CSVVLQGEGAQETQYF
18	TRBJ1-5	-	TRBD1	TRBV7-8	TGTGCCAGCAGCTTAGTGGGGTCAGGGGGACCTAACAATCGGCCCCAGCATTTT	CASSLVGSGGPNNRPQHF
14	TRBJ2-5	-	TRBD2	TRBV6-5	TGTGCCAGCAGTTACGGGGGGGTTGGAGAGACCCAGTACTTC	CASSYGGVGETQYF
12	TRBJ2-1	-	TRBD1	TRBV2	TGTGCCGCGACAGGGGACTACAATGAGCAGTTCTTC	CAATGDYNEQFF
14	TRBJ2-7	-	TRBD1	TRBV6-5	TGTGCCAGCAGTTACGGGGACAGGGGGTACGAGCAGTACTTC	CASSYGDRGYEQYF
15	TRBJ1-5	few	TRBD1	TRBV6-5	TGTGCCAGCAGTCGCGACAGGGGTGGTAATCAGCCCCAGCATTTT	CASSRDRGGNQPQHF
15	TRBJ2-5	-	TRBD2	TRBV12-5	TGTGCTAGTGGCCCGGGACTAGCTAATCAAGAGACCCAGTACTTC	CASGPGLANQETQYF
15	TRBJ2-7	-	TRBD2	TRBV27	TGTGCCAGCAGTGGTGGCGGGAGTTTGCAGAACGAGCAGTACTTC	CASSGGGSLQNEQYF
14	TRBJ1-2	-	TRBD1	TRBV6-1	TGTGCCAGCAGTGGTTACAGGGGCGGCTATGGCTACACCTTC	CASSGYRGGYGYTF
14	TRBJ1-5	-	TRBD1	TRBV15	TGTGCCACCAGCGACCGGGACAGTAATCAGCCCCAGCATTTT	CATSDRDSNQPQHF
15	TRBJ1-6	-	TRBD1	TRBV27	TGTGCCAGCAGGGGGGGAGGGACAGGGCGATCACCCCTCCACTTT	CASRGGGTGRSPLHF
13	TRBJ1-2	-	TRBD1	TRBV25-1	TGTGCCAGCAGTGGGACAGGGAACTATGGCTACACCTTC	CASSGTGNYGYTF
15	TRBJ1-1	-	-	TRBV4-1	TGCGCCAGCAGCCAATCAGGGTTTGGGAACACTGAAGCTTTCTTT	CASSQSGFGNTEAFF
13	TRBJ2-5	few	TRBD1	TRBV2	TGTGCCACCACGTGGGACAGACCAGAGACCCAGTACTTC	CATTWDRPETQYF
13	TRBJ1-4	-	-	TRBV7-9	TGTGCCAGCAGCCCATCTGTAGATGAAAAACTGTTTTTT	CASSPSVDEKLFF
14	TRBJ2-7	-	-	TRBV7-6	TGTGCCAGCAGCACTAACTCGGGGGAGTACGAGCAGTACTTC	CASSTNSGEYEQYF
13	TRBJ1-1	few	TRBD1	TRBV28	TGTGCCAGCAGTACGCCCGGGACAGGCAAGGCTTTCTTT	CASSTPGTGKAFF
13	TRBJ1-1	-	-	TRBV6-5	TGTGCCAGCACACCCCCGGGACACAAATCACCTTACTTT	CASTPPGHKSPYF
14	TRBJ1-1	-	TRBD1	TRBV7-9	TGTGCATTGTTCGCCGGGACAGGGGACACTGAAGCTTTCTTT	CALFAGTGDTEAFF
15	TRBJ1-1	few	TRBD1	TRBV5-1	TGCGCCAGCAGCTTGGAAAGACAGGGGACCACTGAAGCTTTCTTT	CASSLERQGTTEAFF
13	TRBJ2-5	once	-	TRBV5-4	TGTGCCAGCAGCCTCCAGGGGGGAGAGACCCAGTACTTC	CASSLQGGETQYF
14	TRBJ2-3	-	-	TRBV28	TGTGCCAGCAGTTCATACGGGAGCACGGATACGCAGTATTTT	CASSSYGSTDTQYF
13	TRBJ1-5	-	-	TRBV13	TGTGCCAGCAGCTTAGAAGGGGTTCAGCCCCAGCATTTT	CASSLEGVQPQHF
15	TRBJ1-5	few	-	TRBV6-1	TGTGCCAGCAGGCAGGGCACCTATAGCAATCAGCCCCAGCATTTT	CASRQGTYSNQPQHF
14	TRBJ1-2	-	TRBD1	TRBV5-6	TGTGCCAGCAGCGTACGGGACAGGGCCTATGGCTACACCTTC	CASSVRDRAYGYTF
17	TRBJ2-2	-	TRBD2	TRBV4-2	TGTGCCAGCAGCCAAGATATAGCGGGGGGCTTGTGGGGGGAGCTGTTTTTT	CASSQDIAGGLWGELFF
14	TRBJ1-3	once	-	TRBV19	TGTGCCAGTAGTATGGTGGCGGCTGGAAACACCATATATTTT	CASSMVAAGNTIYF
16	TRBJ2-2	once	-	TRBV7-6	TGTGCCAGCAGCTTACCCAGGGACACCTCTCGGGTGGAGCTGTTTTTT	CASSLPRDTSRVELFF
13	TRBJ1-2	-	-	TRBV6-1	TGTGCCGACCGGGGGACCGCCGAATATGGCTACACCTTC	CADRGTAEYGYTF
15	TRBJ2-1	-	TRBD1	TRBV7-3	TGTGCCAGCAGCAACGGACAGGGTTCCTACAATGAGCAGTTCTTC	CASSNGQGSYNEQFF
15	TRBJ2-7	-	TRBD2	TRBV6-1	TGTGCCAGCAGTGAGATCGCTAGCGGGAGCGACGAGCAGTACTTC	CASSEIASGSDEQYF
16	TRBJ1-1	-	-	TRBV9	TGTGCCAGCAGCGTAGAGGTTAGGCCTGGGAGCACTGAAGCTTTCTTT	CASSVEVRPGSTEAFF
14	TRBJ2-3	-	TRBD2	TRBV2	TGTGCCAGCAGGGAACTAGCGGGAGGTTCTACGCAGTATTTT	CASRELAGGSTQYF
15	TRBJ2-1	-	TRBD2	TRBV6-5	TGTGCCAGCAGTTACGGGTCTAGCGGGCGCAATGAGCAGTTCTTC	CASSYGSSGRNEQFF
16	TRBJ1-3	-	TRBD1	TRBV5-1	TGCGCCAGCAGCTCCGGACAGGGATCTACTGGAAACACCATATATTTT	CASSSGQGSTGNTIYF
15	TRBJ2-6	-	-	TRBV5-1	TGCGCCAGCAGAATCCGGACAGACGGGGCCAACGTCCTGACTTTC	CASRIRTDGANVLTF
15	TRBJ2-7	-	-	TRBV28	TGTGCCAGCAGCCCCCCCGGAGGGTCTACCTACGAGCAGTACTTC	CASSPPGGSTYEQYF
14	TRBJ1-4	-	TRBD1	TRBV28	TGTGCCAGCAAACTGACAGGGCGGGAGGGGAAACTGTTTTTT	CASKLTGREGKLFF
14	TRBJ2-5	-	-	TRBV7-3	TGTGCCAGCAGCTTATCGGGGGTGGGAGAGACCCAGTACTTC	CASSLSGVGETQYF
16	TRBJ2-3	-	-	TRBV9	TGTGCCAGCAGCGCACAACCGGGGGTCTTAACAGATACGCAGTATTTT	CASSAQPGVLTDTQYF
19	TRBJ2-1	-	TRBD2	TRBV4-1	TGCGCCAGCAGCCAAGAAGGGACTAGCGCAACCACCACCTACAATGAGCAGTTCTTC	CASSQEGTSATTTYNEQFF
13	TRBJ2-1	-	TRBD2	TRBV6-6	TGTGCCAGCGGGGCGGGAGGGGGCAATGAGCAGTTCTTC	CASGAGGGNEQFF